Listed here is a single TCR beta chain. The data are from a study of radiation and T cells in renal cell carcinoma. CDR1 and CDR2 (germline): KGHSH, LQKENI. V gave up 0 bases and J gave up 5 bases; unmatched junction bases: 6. The CDR3 is 16 residues long. As to treatment: treatment-naive control, cytoreductive nephrectomy. The assay was immunoSEQ multiplex PCR, and TCRdb's table has in-frame clones only and misses some. The sample yields roughly 13,000 clones, roughly 60% seen once. This sequence originates from a man between 50 and 59 years old with renal cell carcinoma. This sequence joins TRBV18 and TRBJ2-2; 7 nucleotides align to TRBD1. The input for sequencing was tumor tissue, taken from a patient whose treatment was nephrectomy without radiotherapy. DNA for the CDR3: TGTGCCAGCTCACCACCCCAGGGACAGTTAACCGGGGAGCTGTTTTTT. Translating it yields CASSPPQGQLTGELFF.